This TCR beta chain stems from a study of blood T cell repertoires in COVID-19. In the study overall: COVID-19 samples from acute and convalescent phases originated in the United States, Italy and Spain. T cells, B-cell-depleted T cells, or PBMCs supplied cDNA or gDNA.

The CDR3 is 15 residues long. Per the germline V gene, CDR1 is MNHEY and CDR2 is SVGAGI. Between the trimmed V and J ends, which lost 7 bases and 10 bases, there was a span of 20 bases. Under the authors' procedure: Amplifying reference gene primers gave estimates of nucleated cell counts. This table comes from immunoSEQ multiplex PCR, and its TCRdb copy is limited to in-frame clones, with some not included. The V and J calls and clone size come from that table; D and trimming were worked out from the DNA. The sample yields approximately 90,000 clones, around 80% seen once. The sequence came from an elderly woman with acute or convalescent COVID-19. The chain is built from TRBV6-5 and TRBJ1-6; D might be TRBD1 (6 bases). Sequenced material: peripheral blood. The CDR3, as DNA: TGTGCCAGCAAGGAGCCACAGGGCTTGAGATCACCCCTCCACTTT. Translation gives CASKEPQGLRSPLHF.